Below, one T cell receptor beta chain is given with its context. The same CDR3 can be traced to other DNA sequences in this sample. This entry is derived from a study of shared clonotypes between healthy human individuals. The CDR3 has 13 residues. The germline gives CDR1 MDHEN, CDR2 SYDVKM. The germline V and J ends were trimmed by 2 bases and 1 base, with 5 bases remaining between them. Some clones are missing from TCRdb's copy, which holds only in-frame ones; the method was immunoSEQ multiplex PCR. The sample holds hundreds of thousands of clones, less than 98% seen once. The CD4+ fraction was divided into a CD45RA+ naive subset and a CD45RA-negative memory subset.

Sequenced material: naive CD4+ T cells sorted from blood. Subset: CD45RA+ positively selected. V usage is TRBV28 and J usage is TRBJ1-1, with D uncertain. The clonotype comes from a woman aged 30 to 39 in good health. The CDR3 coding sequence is TGTGCCAGCAGTTTACCAGGGAACACTGAAGCTTTCTTT. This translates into CASSLPGNTEAFF. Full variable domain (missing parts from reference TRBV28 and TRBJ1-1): DVKVTQSSRYLVKRTGEKVFLECVQDMDHENMFWYRQDPGLGLRLIYFSYDVKMKEKGDIPEGYSVSREKKERFSLILESASTNQTSMYLCASSLPGNTEAFFGQGTRLTVV.